Presented here are 19 T cell receptor beta chains from one specimen sequenced in a study of T-cell reconstitution after alpha-beta-depleted transplantation in children. TCRbeta library preparation incorporated unique molecular identifiers. TCRdb used MiXCR to reprocess the PCR reads, holding one entry per CDR3 protein. This sample yields 490,000 or so distinct CDR3 sequences, of which about 12% are seen a single time; about 5.4% belongs to the top ten. The sequencing used PBMCs from the stem cell graft donor, collected from the stem cell graft. The receptors were sampled from a human donor who donated a stem cell graft to a child with combined immunodeficiency.

A few counts support this clonotype. CDR3 sequence reads: CASSYVATNEKLFF. In DNA form, the CDR3 reads TGTGCCAGCAGTTACGTTGCAACTAATGAAAAACTGTTTTTT. V usage is TRBV6-5 and J usage is TRBJ1-4, with no clear D. Germline CDR1 MNHEY, CDR2 SVGAGI. V was pared by 2 bases and J by 0 bases, with 4 bases between. The CDR3 spans 14 residues.

The rearrangement links TRBV12-3 or TRBV12-4 to TRBJ2-1; D not certain. Trimming left V 5 bases short and J 7 bases short, with 6 bases between. The CDR3 has 11 amino acids. The CDR3 region is CASSVTNEQFF. The DNA for the CDR3 is TGTGCCAGCAGTGTAACGAATGAGCAGTTCTTC.

The rearrangement uses TRBV5-4 and TRBJ2-3, with D perhaps matching TRBD2 (6 bases). In germline, CDR1 is SGHNT, CDR2 YYREEE (reference sequence). With 3 bases removed from V and 5 bases from J, the gap between germline ends came to 19 bases. This CDR3 is built from 16 residues. In nucleotides, the CDR3 is TGTGCCAGCAGCTCGAACCGCGGGATAGTAAGAGATACGCAGTATTTT. Translation: CASSSNRGIVRDTQYF.

This clonotype showed up many times. The chain employs TRBV7-9 and TRBJ1-4; 7 bases are shared with TRBD1. The CDR3 runs to 16 residues. Germline V lookup: CDR1 SEHNR, CDR2 FQNEAQ (reference sequence). Unmatched junction bases numbered 5, after V lost 4 bases and J lost 0 bases. CDR3 loop: CASSSWDSATNEKLFF. For the CDR3, the DNA is TGTGCCAGCAGCTCATGGGACAGTGCAACTAATGAAAAACTGTTTTTT.

Concerning this clonotype itself: A junction end diverges from the germline sequence, so it may reflect a read error. V and J are TRBV7-2 and TRBJ2-3; unclear D gene. Per germline, CDR1 SGHTA and CDR2 FQGNSA. The CDR3 extends over 11 amino acids. This CDR3 is CAISQSYTQYF. CDR3 DNA: TGTGCCATCAGCCAGTCCTATACGCAGTATTTT.

The rearrangement links TRBV10-3 to TRBJ1-2, with D tentatively TRBD1 (5 bases). The CDR3 sequence is 14 residues long. Per germline, CDR1 ENHRY and CDR2 SYGVKD. Deletions cut 0 bases from V and 4 bases from J, with 9 bases between. CDR3 protein: CAISESQGSYGYTF. The CDR3 DNA follows: TGTGCCATCAGTGAGTCGCAGGGAAGCTATGGCTACACCTTC.

As regards this clonotype: This may stem from a read error, because a much larger clone lies one nucleotide away. Without the conserved terminal phenylalanine or tryptophan, this CDR3 likely stems from a read error. The rearrangement joins TRBV24-1 to TRBJ1-1; D is unclear. CDR3 size: 13 residues. The germline gives CDR1 KGHDR, CDR2 SFDVKD. The V end was cut by 7 bases, the J end by 1 base, with 9 bases between. CDR3 sequence (DNA): TGTGCCACCAGACAGAATAGGAACACTGAAGCTTTCTAT. This encodes CATRQNRNTEAFY.

The V gene is TRBV15, the J gene TRBJ2-1; the match to TRBD2 covers 13 bases. CDR1 is LNHNV and CDR2 is YYDKDF in the germline V gene (reference sequence). The V and J ends lost 2 bases and 9 bases, in that order; junction bases with no gene match: 1. CDR3 length equals 14 residues. The CDR3 DNA is TGTGCCACCAGCAGACGACTAGCGGGGGGTGAGCAGTTCTTC. Residues: CATSRRLAGGEQFF.

Ten or more counts support this clonotype. The genes are TRBV7-9 and TRBJ2-1; 7 positions match TRBD1. J was trimmed by 6 bases and V by 5 bases; bases with no gene match: 10. This CDR3 has 15 residues. Germline CDR1 reads SEHNR; CDR2 reads FQNEAQ (reference sequence). The CDR3 is CASSPQGPNLNEQFF. CDR3 DNA sequence: TGTGCCAGCAGCCCACAGGGGCCAAACCTCAATGAGCAGTTCTTC. Complete variable domain (other parts from reference TRBV7-9 and TRBJ2-1): DTGVSQNPRHKITKRGQNVTFRCDPISEHNRLYWYRQTLGQGPEFLTYFQNEAQLEKSRLLSDRFSAERPKGSFSTLEIQRTEQGDSAMYLCASSPQGPNLNEQFFGPGTRLTVL.

The table lists this clonotype with a few counts. The rearrangement uses TRBV2 and TRBJ2-7, with D tentatively TRBD1 (5 bases). The V end lost 3 bases, the J end lost 4 bases, and 34 bases lay between the germline ends. The germline gives CDR1 SNHLY, CDR2 FYNNEI. The CDR3 spans 21 residues. The CDR3 DNA reads as TGTGCCAGCAGTGATGTTCCAGGGTCCCAGTCCTATTACCCCTCGTCGTACGAGCAGTACTTC. It translates to CASSDVPGSQSYYPSSYEQYF.

A remark on this clonotype: No conserved phenylalanine or tryptophan ends this CDR3, so it is likely a read error. The limits of the CDR3 on the DNA are not certain, so only TCRdb's listed CDR3 is given. The CDR3 region is CASRQVGA. V gene TRBV5-1 combines with J gene TRBJ2-1; the DNA was not compared with TRBD1, the D call given in the table. The germline CDR1 and CDR2 sequences are SGHRS and YFSETQ. The CDR3 spans 8 residues, counting both ends.

This clonotype has at least ten counts. The gene calls are TRBV5-6 and TRBJ2-1; no definite D call. The CDR3 spans 12 residues. The V gene's germline CDR1 is SGHDT and CDR2 YYEEEE. Between the trimmed V and J ends, which lost 0 bases and 9 bases, there was a span of 7 bases. The CDR3 loop reads CASSLGFREQFF. The CDR3 coding sequence is TGTGCCAGCAGCTTGGGTTTTCGTGAGCAGTTCTTC. Filled out from reference TRBV5-6 and TRBJ2-1, the complete variable domain reads DAGVTQSPTHLIKTRGQQVTLRCSPKSGHDTVSWYQQALGQGPQFIFQYYEEEERQRGNFPDRFSGHQFPNYSSELNVNALLLGDSALYLCASSLGFREQFFGPGTRLTVL.

This clonotype was seen ten or more times. This chain links TRBV29-1 with TRBJ2-1; D not resolved. The CDR3 runs to 11 residues. Germline CDR1 is SQVTM and CDR2 is ANQGSEA. Trimming shortened V by 4 bases and J by 6 bases, and 7 bases separated the two germline ends. CDR3 in amino acids: CSVVLLNEQFF. For the CDR3, the DNA is TGCAGCGTTGTGCTCCTCAATGAGCAGTTCTTC.

This rearrangement joins TRBV12-3 or TRBV12-4 to TRBJ2-3; D perhaps matches TRBD2 (6 bases). Trimming took 5 bases from V and 3 from J, leaving 24 bases between them. The CDR3 totals 18 residues. CDR3 in amino acids: CASSPFLRGIPWTDTQYF. The CDR3 DNA sequence: TGTGCCAGCAGTCCTTTTCTCCGGGGGATCCCATGGACAGATACGCAGTATTTT.

This clonotype was detected ten times or more. The gene calls are TRBV7-2 and TRBJ1-1, with no clear D. Germline assignment: CDR1 SGHTA and CDR2 FQGNSA. The CDR3 sequence is 12 residues long. Trimming took off 5 bases at V and 6 bases at J, with 10 bases between the two ends. The CDR3: CASSERGAEAFF. Here the CDR3 DNA reads TGTGCCAGCAGCGAACGGGGAGCTGAAGCTTTCTTT.

This clonotype has a count of ten or more. The chain is built from TRBV15 and TRBJ2-1; possibly TRBD2 for D (6 bases). Germline-derived CDR1 and CDR2 are LNHNV and YYDKDF (reference sequence). This CDR3 has 16 residues. V was pared by 0 bases and J by 9 bases, with 18 bases between. This CDR3 is CATSRDRAGPSAEQFF. Here the CDR3 DNA reads TGTGCCACCAGCAGAGATAGGGCGGGACCCTCGGCTGAGCAGTTCTTC.

This clonotype has only a few counts. CDR3 sequence reads: CASSGVRGPTDTQYF. The CDR3 DNA reads TGTGCCAGCAGTGGAGTTCGGGGGCCCACAGATACGCAGTATTTT. The rearrangement uses TRBV2 and TRBJ2-3, with D possibly called TRBD1 or TRBD2 (6 bases each). Trimming removed 4 bases at V and 2 bases at J, with 13 bases between. Looked up from germline, CDR1 is SNHLY and CDR2 is FYNNEI. The CDR3 loop spans 15 amino acids. Full variable domain (remainder filled in from reference TRBV2 and TRBJ2-3): EPEVTQTPSHQVTQMGQEVILRCVPISNHLYFYWYRQILGQKVEFLVSFYNNEISEKSEIFDDQFSVERPDGSNFTLKIRSTKLEDSAMYFCASSGVRGPTDTQYFGPGTRLTVL.

This clonotype appeared a few times. The V gene is TRBV7-9, the J gene TRBJ2-1; the match to TRBD2 covers 11 bases. The V gene end was trimmed by 5 bases and the J gene end by 6 bases; junction bases not matched to a gene: 6. The CDR3 length is 15 residues. Per germline, CDR1 SEHNR and CDR2 FQNEAQ (reference sequence). The CDR3 loop reads CASSLTGLAANEQFF. In nucleotides, the CDR3 is TGTGCCAGCAGCCTAACGGGACTAGCGGCCAATGAGCAGTTCTTC.

The chain links TRBV5-1 to TRBJ2-7; possibly TRBD1 for D (6 bases). Germline CDR1 and CDR2: SGHRS and YFSETQ. Trimming stripped 4 bases from V and 3 bases from J, with 11 bases between. The CDR3 totals 13 residues. CDR3 nucleotides: TGCGCCAGCAGCACGGGACATATCTACGAGCAGTACTTC. Its protein product is CASSTGHIYEQYF.